Reported below is one T cell receptor (beta chain). This clonotype was seen a handful of times. Its antigen is not yet known. No clone much larger than this one lies a single base away; base qualities are absent. Per the germline V gene, MDHEN is the CDR1 and SYDVKM is the CDR2. Trimming removed 9 bases from V and 2 bases from J, leaving 13 bases between the germline ends. Including cysteine and phenylalanine, the CDR3 has 14 amino acids. Just the 42-base CDR3 DNA is kept, in frame starting at base 1. This sample is part of a study of T cells in Graves' hyperthyroidism and ophthalmopathy (dated by TCRdb to about 2019). Regarding the complete study: Peripheral blood was collected at initial diagnosis, before any treatment. TCR V-J signatures able to tell the groups apart were searched for in a discovery cohort of 100 or so patients, of whom approximately 40 had Graves' ophthalmopathy and 57 had stable Graves' hyperthyroidism. Prospective prediction of ophthalmopathy was tested in an independent validation cohort of 18 to 20 hyperthyroidism patients and some 17 patients who later progressed to ophthalmopathy. For training and testing, the 100 patients in the discovery cohort were randomly divided in a 7:3 ratio. In more than 5 Graves' hyperthyroidism patients, the study also compared T-cell repertoires from thyroid tissue with T-cell repertoires from blood. After blood sampling, hyperthyroidism patients were treated with methimazole at a starting dose of 30 mg daily, and ophthalmopathy patients were treated with high-dose intravenous methylprednisolone. The paper reports TCR Vbeta CDR3 sequencing of 130 to 150 peripheral blood samples: under 45 ophthalmopathy, under 80 hyperthyroidism and approximately 17 progressor patients.

In the ophthalmopathy patients, disease was moderately to severely active, with a Clinical Activity Score of 3 or more, a NOSPECS grade of 4 or more, and a duration of less than 3 months. The study excluded patients with uncontrolled infections, other autoimmune diseases, pregnancy or lactation. Diagnoses relied on clinical symptoms, serum thyroxine and TRAb, thyroid ultrasound and orbital computed tomography. Ficoll-Paque density gradient centrifugation was used to isolate PBMCs from approximately 10 ml of fresh peripheral blood. Trizol reagent was used to extract total RNA, and RNA quality was then checked on an Agilent 2100 Bioanalyzer. Points the paper makes about the study in general: In validation, the model predicted progression to ophthalmopathy a median of around six months before onset, with 70% to 71% sensitivity and about 75% specificity. Most expanded thyroid clonotypes (frequency above 0.001) were also detected in blood, suggesting blood repertoires may reflect thyroid immune responses. In cross-validation, a model built on a 13 V-J signature told ophthalmopathy apart from stable hyperthyroidism with approximately 90% sensitivity and about 81% specificity, and in testing the same model reached 80%/75%. Sample size was not statistically predetermined, and investigators were not blinded to group allocation.

TCR beta CDR3 regions were amplified from RNA transcripts. The first round of RT-PCR for the TCR CDR3 was performed with the HTBI primer set and the Qiagen OneStep RT-PCR kit. Libraries were constructed in a second round of multiplex PCR, after which size selection and purification were carried out. Sequencing of the libraries was done on an Illumina HiSeq2000 using paired-end 100 bp reads. Per the authors' processing: SOAPnuke was used to process the raw data, removing reads that contained adapters or uncalled bases, had a mean Phred below 15, or lacked an exact match to the constant primer or identifier. High-quality paired reads were merged with COPE v1.2.5, and unique nucleotide sequences were defined as clonotypes. MiTCR v1.1 was used to align the clonotypes against IMGT TRBV, TRBD and TRBJ reference segments. Analysis was restricted to V-J combinations with a frequency above 0.0001, which covered just over 98% of repertoires. A TCS score was defined as the ratio of F50 (clonal expansion) to E x V (chaos), with BLOSUM62-based TCRdist applied between CDR3 peptides within each V-J. Welch's t-statistics and random forest reduced fewer than 550 V-J features to 10 to 15, which were used in a naive Bayes classifier (R e1071). TCRdb itself trimmed the public reads at Q25 with fastp, ran MiXCR and retained productive beta chains. Entries are consolidated by CDR3 protein sequence, retaining the most common genes and DNA. The V and J calls, along with clone size, are taken from TCRdb and not from the paper's own processing. Present in this sample are 300,000 to 400,000 distinct CDR3 sequences, less than 20% of which were seen just once. 40% of the sample is taken by the ten largest.

The specimen sequenced was blood. This TCR was sampled from a young man with Graves' ophthalmopathy. The chain was built from TRBV28 and TRBJ1-4; TRBD1 is possibly the D segment (6 matching bases). The CDR3 protein is CASVRGLTNEKLFF. The DNA sequence is as follows: TGTGCCAGTGTTAGGGGGTTGACTAATGAAAAACTGTTTTTT. When the CDR3 is completed using the reference TRBV28 and TRBJ1-4 genes on either side, the full variable domain is DVKVTQSSRYLVKRTGEKVFLECVQDMDHENMFWYRQDPGLGLRLIYFSYDVKMKEKGDIPEGYSVSREKKERFSLILESASTNQTSMYLCASVRGLTNEKLFFGSGTQLSVL.